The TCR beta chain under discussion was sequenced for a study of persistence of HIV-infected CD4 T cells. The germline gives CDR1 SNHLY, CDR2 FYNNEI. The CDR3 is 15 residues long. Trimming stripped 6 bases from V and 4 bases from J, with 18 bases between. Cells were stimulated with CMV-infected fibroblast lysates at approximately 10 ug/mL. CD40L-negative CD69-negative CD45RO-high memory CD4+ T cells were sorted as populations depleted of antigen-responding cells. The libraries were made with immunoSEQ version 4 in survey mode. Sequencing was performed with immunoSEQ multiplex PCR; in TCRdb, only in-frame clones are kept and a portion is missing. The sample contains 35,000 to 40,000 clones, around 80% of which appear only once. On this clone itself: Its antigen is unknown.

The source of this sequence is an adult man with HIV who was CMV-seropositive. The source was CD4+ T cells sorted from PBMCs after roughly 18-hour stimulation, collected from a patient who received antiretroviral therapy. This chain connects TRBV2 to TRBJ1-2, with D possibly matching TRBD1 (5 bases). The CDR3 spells CASRAWGISSYGYTF. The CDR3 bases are TGTGCCAGCAGGGCCTGGGGGATTTCGTCCTATGGCTACACCTTC.